This T cell receptor (beta chain) originates from a study of OX40 agonist ivuxolimab in advanced cancers. Study at large: Cohort: roughly 80% men, mean age about 60, aged about 23 to 80. Study-level results: Expanded clones belonging to CD8+ T cells outnumbered, on average, those of CD4+.

Some clones are missing from TCRdb's copy, which holds only in-frame ones; the method was immunoSEQ multiplex PCR. This sample has around 74,000 clones, with over 85% found just once. The CDR3 sequence is 14 residues long. The V and J ends lost 3 bases and 6 bases, in that order; junction bases with no gene match: 3. The germline V gene has CDR1 SGHRS and CDR2 YFSETQ. Worth noting for this clone: Antigen specificity is unknown.

Sequencing used CD4+ or CD8+ T cells sorted from blood, obtained in a trial of the OX40 agonist ivuxolimab. The V and J genes are TRBV5-1 and TRBJ2-2, with 9 bases identical to TRBD1. The clonotype comes from an adult with an advanced solid tumor such as melanoma, head and neck, liver or kidney cancer. CDR3 nucleotide sequence: TGCGCCAGCAGCTCACAGGGGGCGTCCGGGGAGCTGTTTTTT. As protein: CASSSQGASGELFF.